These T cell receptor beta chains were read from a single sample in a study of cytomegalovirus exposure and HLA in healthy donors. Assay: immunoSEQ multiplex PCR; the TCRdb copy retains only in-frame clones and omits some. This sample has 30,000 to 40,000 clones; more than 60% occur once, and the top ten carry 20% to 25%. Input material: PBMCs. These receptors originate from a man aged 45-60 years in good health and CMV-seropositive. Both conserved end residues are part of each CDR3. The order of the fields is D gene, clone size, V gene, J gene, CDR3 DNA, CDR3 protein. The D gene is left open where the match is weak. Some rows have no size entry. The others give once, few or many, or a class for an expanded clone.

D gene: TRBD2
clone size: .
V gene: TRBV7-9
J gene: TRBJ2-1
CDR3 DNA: TGTGCCAGCAGCCAGCGGGAGCGGTCCTACAATGAGCAGTTCTTC
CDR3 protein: CASSQRERSYNEQFF

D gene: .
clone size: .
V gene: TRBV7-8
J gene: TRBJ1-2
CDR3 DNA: TGTGCCAGCAGCTTTGGCGGGAACCAGCCCTATGGCTACACCTTC
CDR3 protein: CASSFGGNQPYGYTF

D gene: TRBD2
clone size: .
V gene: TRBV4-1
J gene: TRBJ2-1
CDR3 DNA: TGCGCCAGCAGCCACATACTAGCGGGGAAAACCAATGAGCAGTTCTTC
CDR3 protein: CASSHILAGKTNEQFF

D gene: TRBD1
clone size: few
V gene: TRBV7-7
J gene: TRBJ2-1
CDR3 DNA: TGTGCCAGCAGTTCGACAGGGGATTCCTACAATGAGCAGTTCTTC
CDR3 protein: CASSSTGDSYNEQFF

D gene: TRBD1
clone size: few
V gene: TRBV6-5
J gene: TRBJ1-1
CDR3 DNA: TGTGCCAGCAGTCTCGACAGGGGAACTGAAGCTTTCTTT
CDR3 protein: CASSLDRGTEAFF

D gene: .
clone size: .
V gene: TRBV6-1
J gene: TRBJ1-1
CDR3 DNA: TGTGCCAGCAGTTCCACAGGGATAGCTTTCTTT
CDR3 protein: CASSSTGIAFF

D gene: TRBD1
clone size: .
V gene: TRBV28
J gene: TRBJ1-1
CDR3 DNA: TGTGCCAGCAGTGAAATAGACAGGGGCACTGAAGCTTTCTTT
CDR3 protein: CASSEIDRGTEAFF

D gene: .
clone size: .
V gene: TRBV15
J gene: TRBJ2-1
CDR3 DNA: TGTGCCACCAGCAGAGATTTCCGGGACAATGAGCAGTTCTTC
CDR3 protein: CATSRDFRDNEQFF

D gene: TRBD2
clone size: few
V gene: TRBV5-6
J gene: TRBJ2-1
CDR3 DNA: TGTGCCAGCAGCCAGTACGGGACTAGCGGGAGAGGAAACGAGCAGTTCTTC
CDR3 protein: CASSQYGTSGRGNEQFF

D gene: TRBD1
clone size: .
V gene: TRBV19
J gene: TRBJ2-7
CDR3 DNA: TGTGCCAGTAGTAAGGGACAGTTCTACGAGCAGTACTTC
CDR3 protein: CASSKGQFYEQYF

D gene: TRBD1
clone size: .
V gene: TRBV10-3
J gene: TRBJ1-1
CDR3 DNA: TGTGCCATCACTGCGGACAGGGGATGGACTGAAGCTTTCTTT
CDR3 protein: CAITADRGWTEAFF

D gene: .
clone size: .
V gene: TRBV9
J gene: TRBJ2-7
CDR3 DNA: TGTGCCAGCAGCTCCGGGGTCGAGCAGTACTTC
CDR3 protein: CASSSGVEQYF

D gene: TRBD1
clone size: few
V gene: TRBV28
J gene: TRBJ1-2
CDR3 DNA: TGTGCCAGCAGCCCGGACAGGGGGGGGGTTAACTATGGCTACACCTTC
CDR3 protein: CASSPDRGGVNYGYTF

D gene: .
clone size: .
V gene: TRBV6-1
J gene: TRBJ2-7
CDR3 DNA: TGTGCCAGCAGTGAAGGAGTAGGACAGCAATCCTACGAGCAGTACTTC
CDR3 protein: CASSEGVGQQSYEQYF

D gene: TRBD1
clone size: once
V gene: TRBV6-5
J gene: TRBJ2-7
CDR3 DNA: TGTGCCAGCAGTTACTCTGGGACAGGGGTCTACGAGCAGTACTTC
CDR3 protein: CASSYSGTGVYEQYF

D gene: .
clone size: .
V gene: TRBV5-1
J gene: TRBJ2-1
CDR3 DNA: TGCGCCAGCAGCTTCGGTCCCGGGGAGCAGTTCTTC
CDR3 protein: CASSFGPGEQFF

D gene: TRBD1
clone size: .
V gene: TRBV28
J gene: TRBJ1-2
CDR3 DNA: TGTGCCAGCTCACTCACAGGGGCAGGACTGCGCTACACCTTC
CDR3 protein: CASSLTGAGLRYTF

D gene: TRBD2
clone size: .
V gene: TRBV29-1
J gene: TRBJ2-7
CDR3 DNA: TGCAGCGTTGAAGGGGGACTAGGCTACGAGCAGTACTTC
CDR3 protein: CSVEGGLGYEQYF

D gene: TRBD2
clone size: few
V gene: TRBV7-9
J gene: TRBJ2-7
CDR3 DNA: TGTGCCACCGCGGGGGGTCGGTCCTACGAGCAGTACTTC
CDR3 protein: CATAGGRSYEQYF

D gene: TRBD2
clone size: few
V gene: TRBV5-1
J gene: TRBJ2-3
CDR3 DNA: TGCGCCAGCAGCATCGGACTAGCGGGAGGTGCGGATACGCAGTATTTT
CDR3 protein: CASSIGLAGGADTQYF

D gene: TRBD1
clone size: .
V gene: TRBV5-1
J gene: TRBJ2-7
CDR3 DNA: TGCGCCAGCAATCGACAGGGTTCGCACGAGCAGTACTTC
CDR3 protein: CASNRQGSHEQYF

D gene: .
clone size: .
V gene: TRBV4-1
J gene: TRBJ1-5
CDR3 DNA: TGCGCCAGCAGCTACCGGGACATAAGGCAGGGCAATCAGCCCCAGCATTTT
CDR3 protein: CASSYRDIRQGNQPQHF

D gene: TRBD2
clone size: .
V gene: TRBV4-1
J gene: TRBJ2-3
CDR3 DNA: TGCGCCAGCAGCGCCGGGACTAGTCGACCGACAGATACGCAGTATTTT
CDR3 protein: CASSAGTSRPTDTQYF

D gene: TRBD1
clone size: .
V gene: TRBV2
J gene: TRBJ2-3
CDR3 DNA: TGTGCCAGCAGTTTACAACCGGGACAGGGGTACTCAGATACGCAGTATTTT
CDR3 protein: CASSLQPGQGYSDTQYF

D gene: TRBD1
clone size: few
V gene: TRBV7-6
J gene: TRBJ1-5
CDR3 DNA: TGTGCCAGCAGCCCGGGACAGGGAACGAGCAATCAGCCCCAGCATTTT
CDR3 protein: CASSPGQGTSNQPQHF

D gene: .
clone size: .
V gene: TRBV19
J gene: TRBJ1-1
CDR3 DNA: TGTGCCAGTAGCAGGGTGGTGAACACTGAAGCTTTCTTT
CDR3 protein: CASSRVVNTEAFF

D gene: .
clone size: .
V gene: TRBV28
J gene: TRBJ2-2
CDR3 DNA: TGTGCCAGCAGTTCCAGGAGGGACTGGCCCGGGGAGCTGTTTTTT
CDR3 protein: CASSSRRDWPGELFF

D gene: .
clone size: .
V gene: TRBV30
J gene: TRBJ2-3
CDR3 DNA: TGTGCCTGGAGTGCTAGCATCATCGATACGCAGTATTTT
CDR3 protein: CAWSASIIDTQYF

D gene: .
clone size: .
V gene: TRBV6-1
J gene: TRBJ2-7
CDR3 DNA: TGTGCCAGCAGTGAATCTTGGCCCCGGGGGTCCGAGCAGTACTTC
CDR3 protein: CASSESWPRGSEQYF

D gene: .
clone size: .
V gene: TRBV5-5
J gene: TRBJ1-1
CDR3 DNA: TGTGCCAGCAGCTTGGGGGCGGGGAACACTGAAGCTTTCTTT
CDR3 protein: CASSLGAGNTEAFF

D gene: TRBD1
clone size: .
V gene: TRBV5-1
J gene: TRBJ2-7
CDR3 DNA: TGCGCCAGCAGCTTCGGAGACAGGGACTCCTACGAGCAGTACTTC
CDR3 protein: CASSFGDRDSYEQYF

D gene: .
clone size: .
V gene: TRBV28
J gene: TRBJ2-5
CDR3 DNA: TGTGCCAGCAGTTTAGGAGCAGGGGAAGAGACCCAGTACTTC
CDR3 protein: CASSLGAGEETQYF

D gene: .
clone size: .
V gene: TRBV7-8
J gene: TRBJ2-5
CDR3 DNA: TGTGCCAGCAGCTTACAGATGTCAGAGACCCAGTACTTC
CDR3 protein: CASSLQMSETQYF

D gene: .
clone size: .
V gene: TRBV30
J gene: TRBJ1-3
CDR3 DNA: TGTGCCTGGAGTGGGAAAGACACCTCTGGAAACACCATATATTTT
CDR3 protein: CAWSGKDTSGNTIYF

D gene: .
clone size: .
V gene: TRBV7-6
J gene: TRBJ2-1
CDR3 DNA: TGTGCCAGCAGCTTAACAGGGTACAATGAGCAGTTCTTC
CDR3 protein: CASSLTGYNEQFF

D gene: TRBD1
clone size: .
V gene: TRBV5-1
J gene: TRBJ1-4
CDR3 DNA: TGCGCCAGCAGCTTGGCAGGGGGATCAACTAATGAAAAACTGTTTTTT
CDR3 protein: CASSLAGGSTNEKLFF

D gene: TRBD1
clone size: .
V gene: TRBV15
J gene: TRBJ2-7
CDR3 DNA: TGTGCCACCAGCAGTAACAGGGGGCGCGGTTACGAGCAGTACTTC
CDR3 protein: CATSSNRGRGYEQYF

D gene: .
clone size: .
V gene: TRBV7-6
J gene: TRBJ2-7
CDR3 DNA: TGTGCCAGCAGCGTAGGACAGCGCTCCTACGAGCAGTACTTC
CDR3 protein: CASSVGQRSYEQYF

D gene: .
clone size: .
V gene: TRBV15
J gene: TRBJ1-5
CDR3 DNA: TGTGCCACCAGCATAGATAGCCCTAGCAATCAGCCCCAGCATTTT
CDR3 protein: CATSIDSPSNQPQHF

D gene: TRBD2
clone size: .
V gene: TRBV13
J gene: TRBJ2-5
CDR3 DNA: TGTGCCAGCAGTTTTTCCGGGGGGGAATATGAGACCCAGTACTTC
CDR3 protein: CASSFSGGEYETQYF

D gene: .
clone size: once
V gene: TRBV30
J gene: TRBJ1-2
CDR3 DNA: TGTGCCTGGAGTGTAGGACACTTAAGCGGCTACACCTTC
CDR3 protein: CAWSVGHLSGYTF

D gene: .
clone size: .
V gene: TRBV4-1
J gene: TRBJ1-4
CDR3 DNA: TGCGCCAGCAGCCAAACTCAGGGTAATGAAAAACTGTTTTTT
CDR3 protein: CASSQTQGNEKLFF

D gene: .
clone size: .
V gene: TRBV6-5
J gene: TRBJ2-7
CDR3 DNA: TGTGCCAGCAGCCGATACCTAGGCGAGCAGTACTTC
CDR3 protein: CASSRYLGEQYF

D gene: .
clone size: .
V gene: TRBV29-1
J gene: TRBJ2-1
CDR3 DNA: TGCAGCGTTGGTGGGGGCAGGGCAACTGAGCAGTTCTTC
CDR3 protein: CSVGGGRATEQFF

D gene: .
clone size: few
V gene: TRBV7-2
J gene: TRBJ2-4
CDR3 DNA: TGTGCCAGCAGCTTAGAGGTGGGAGTGGGAAACATTCAGTACTTC
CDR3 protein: CASSLEVGVGNIQYF

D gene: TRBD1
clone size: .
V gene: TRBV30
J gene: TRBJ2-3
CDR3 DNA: TGTGCCTGGAACCGGGACAGCACGCAGTATTTT
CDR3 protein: CAWNRDSTQYF

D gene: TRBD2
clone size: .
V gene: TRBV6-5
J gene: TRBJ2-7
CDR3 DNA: TGTGCCAGCAGCCGGGGACTAGCTGGCGAGCAGTACTTC
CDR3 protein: CASSRGLAGEQYF

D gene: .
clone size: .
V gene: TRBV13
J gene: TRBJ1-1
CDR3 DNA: TGTGCCAGCAGCTTAAGGGGCATGAACACTGAAGCTTTCTTT
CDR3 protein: CASSLRGMNTEAFF

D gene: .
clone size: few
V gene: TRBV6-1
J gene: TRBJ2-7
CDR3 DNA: TGTGCCAGCAGCCCCTTAATGACGGGGGAAGGGGAGCAGTACTTC
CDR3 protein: CASSPLMTGEGEQYF

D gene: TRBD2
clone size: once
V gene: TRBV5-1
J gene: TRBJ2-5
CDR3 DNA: TGCGCCAGCAGCTTGGAGGGCAGCGGGAAAGCGGAGACCCAGTACTTC
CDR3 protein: CASSLEGSGKAETQYF

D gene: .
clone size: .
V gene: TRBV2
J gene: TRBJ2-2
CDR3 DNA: TGTGCCAGCAAACAAGAGGGGAACACCGGGGAGCTGTTTTTT
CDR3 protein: CASKQEGNTGELFF

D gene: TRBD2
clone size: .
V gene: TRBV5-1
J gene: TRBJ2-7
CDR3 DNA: TGCGCCAGCAGCGGGACTAGCGGGAGTTACGAGCAGTACTTC
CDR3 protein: CASSGTSGSYEQYF

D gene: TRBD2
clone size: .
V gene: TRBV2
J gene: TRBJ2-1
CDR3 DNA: TGTGCCAGCAGTCGACTAGCGGGGGGGCGTCATGAGCAGTTCTTC
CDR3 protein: CASSRLAGGRHEQFF

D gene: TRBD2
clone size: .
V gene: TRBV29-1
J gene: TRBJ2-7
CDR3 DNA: TGCAGCGTTTCGGGACTAGCGGGGGGGAGCTCCTACGAGCAGTACTTC
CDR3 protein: CSVSGLAGGSSYEQYF

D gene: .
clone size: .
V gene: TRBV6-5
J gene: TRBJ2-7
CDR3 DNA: TGTGCCAGCAGTTACCAAGCAGGTGCCTACGAGCAGTACTTC
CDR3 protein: CASSYQAGAYEQYF

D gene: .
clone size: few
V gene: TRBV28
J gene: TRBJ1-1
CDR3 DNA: TGTGCCAGCAGTTTACTGGGGGGCACTGAAGCTTTCTTT
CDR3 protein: CASSLLGGTEAFF

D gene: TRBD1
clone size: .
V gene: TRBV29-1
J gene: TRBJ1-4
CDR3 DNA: TGCAGCGTTGGCCACAGGGGATCTAATGAAAAACTGTTTTTT
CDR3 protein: CSVGHRGSNEKLFF